The 8 T cell receptor beta chains reported below all come from one sample, sequenced in a study of blood T cell repertoires in COVID-19. Generated by immunoSEQ multiplex PCR, the TCRdb table keeps only in-frame clones and is missing some. Of 120,000 to 150,000 clones listed, about four fifths are singletons. The sample was peripheral blood. These receptors originate from a human donor in a cohort sampled during active COVID-19.

The chain couples TRBV10-3 to TRBJ1-6; TRBD1 matches at 8 bases. Trimming at V came to 5 bases and at J to 7 bases, leaving 7 bases not matched to a gene. Germline CDR1 and CDR2: ENHRY and SYGVKD. The CDR3 runs 15 residues. CDR3 sequence: CAISFRGPGNSPLHF. The CDR3 nucleotides read TGTGCCATCAGTTTCAGGGGGCCTGGAAATTCACCCCTCCACTTT.

The chain is built from TRBV4-1 and TRBJ2-1; 11 positions agree with TRBD2. The V gene end was trimmed by 1 base and the J gene end by 4 bases; junction bases not matched to a gene: 6. The CDR3 has 17 residues. Per germline, CDR1 MGHRA and CDR2 YSYEKL. This chain's CDR3 is CASSQALLAGGYNEQFF. The CDR3 DNA reads as TGCGCCAGCAGCCAAGCGCTTCTAGCGGGGGGATACAATGAGCAGTTCTTC.

This clone was observed a few times. This rearrangement joins TRBV2 to TRBJ1-4, with D unclear. V lost 4 bases and J lost 5, with 11 bases in between. CDR1 SNHLY and CDR2 FYNNEI come from the germline V gene. This CDR3 comprises 14 residues. CDR3 amino acids: CASSAGSSNEKLFF. The DNA of the CDR3 is TGTGCCAGCAGTGCCGGGTCCTCGAATGAAAAACTGTTTTTT.

This chain links TRBV6-1 with TRBJ1-4; TRBD1 agrees at 9 bases. CDR1 MNHNS and CDR2 SASEGT come from the germline V gene. V was pared by 3 bases and J by 10 bases, with 6 bases of the junction left unmatched. The CDR3 covers 14 residues. The CDR3, as DNA: TGTGCCAGCAGTGACGGACAGGGGCTTGGAAAACTGTTTTTT. Amino acid sequence: CASSDGQGLGKLFF.

This clone was detected only once. The V call is TRBV3-1 (or the pseudogene TRBV3-2), the J call TRBJ2-7, with D hard to call. V shed 1 base and J shed 5 bases, with 21 bases lying between them. Germline V CDR1 and CDR2: LGHDT, YNNKEL (reference sequence). CDR3 length: 17 residues. CDR3 coding DNA: TGTGCCAGCAGCCAAGTTAGATTACTCGAGACATCTGACGAGCAGTACTTC. Protein sequence: CASSQVRLLETSDEQYF.

This clone came up once. This sequence joins TRBV3-1 (or the pseudogene TRBV3-2) and TRBJ1-1; D is unclear. The CDR3 contains 15 residues. The germline gives CDR1 LGHDT, CDR2 YNNKEL (reference sequence). V lost 4 bases and J lost 1, with 13 bases in between. CDR3 nucleotides: TGTGCCAGCAGCCCTCATCGCTATGGGAACACTGAAGCTTTCTTT. Its protein product is CASSPHRYGNTEAFF.

This clone appeared a single time. The chain links TRBV7-2 to TRBJ2-2; 8 bases are shared with TRBD2. The CDR3 contains 13 residues. Trimming cost V 6 bases and J 7 bases; bases outside gene matches: 4. Germline V CDR1 and CDR2: SGHTA, FQGNSA. CDR3 residues: CASREGLVGELFF. CDR3 nucleotide sequence: TGTGCCAGCAGAGAGGGACTAGTCGGGGAGCTGTTTTTT.

This chain uses TRBV5-4 with TRBJ2-1, with a weak D call TRBD2 (6 bases). The CDR3 is 16 amino acids. Germline CDR1 reads SGHNT; CDR2 reads YYREEE (reference sequence). V was clipped by 4 bases and J by 4 bases, with 18 bases between them. The CDR3 loop reads CASSRPRGGSYNEQFF. DNA of the CDR3: TGTGCCAGCAGCCGCCCGCGGGGAGGCTCTTACAATGAGCAGTTCTTC.